Listed below are T cell receptor beta chains from one sample, sequenced in a study of long-term antiretroviral therapy in people with HIV. Data came from immunoSEQ multiplex PCR; TCRdb stores just in-frame clones and leaves some out. Here the sample spans fewer than 25,000 clones, 80% to 90% being singletons. The sequenced sample was unsorted PBMCs, obtained 1.2 years after starting antiretroviral therapy. The receptor source for this set is a man aged 50 to 60 with HIV. The CDR3 runs from the conserved cysteine through the conserved F or W.

cdr3_aa,cdr3_length,v_call,j_call
CASSLEQGGSYGYTF,15,TRBV5-1,TRBJ1-2
CASSSEGLVVIGQYF,15,TRBV6-6,TRBJ2-7
CASSYEYGGRPYEQYF,16,TRBV7-9,TRBJ2-7
CASSAEGIGGNTIYF,15,TRBV7-2,TRBJ1-3
CASSFGTPNGNTIYF,15,TRBV28,TRBJ1-3
CASSFQFQGTEAFF,14,TRBV5-5,TRBJ1-1
CASSLRGQGDTGELFF,16,TRBV27,TRBJ2-2
CASSVGGVAGELFF,14,TRBV9,TRBJ2-2
CASSMTSGDDEQFF,14,TRBV5-4,TRBJ2-1
CASSPDRLNNEQFF,14,TRBV5-1,TRBJ2-1
CASSQGKETQYF,12,TRBV28,TRBJ2-5
CASSPIAGVPNQPQHF,16,TRBV5-1,TRBJ1-5
CASTDNKGTEAFF,13,TRBV6-6,TRBJ1-1